One T cell receptor beta chain is described in this entry. Antigen specificity is unknown. This sample was included in a study of T cell repertoires in cytomegalovirus infection. Germline assignment: CDR1 SGHKS and CDR2 YYEKEE (reference sequence). This CDR3 has 14 amino acids. V lost 2 bases to trimming and J lost 6 bases; unmatched junction nucleotides: 4. TCRdb processed the reads anew with MiXCR; each CDR3 protein has one entry. The repertoire holds 800,000 to 950,000 distinct CDR3 sequences, with 32% as singletons. The J gene is TRBJ2-2, the V gene TRBV5-5, with 7 bases matching TRBD1. Sequencing used cultured CD8+ T cells from PBMCs, obtained from culture after CMV antigen stimulation. The origin of this receptor is a human donor in good health (CMV status not recorded). Some clones in this sample may be carry-over from other donors' samples. CDR3 loop: CASSLLQGPGELFF. The CDR3 DNA is TGTGCCAGCAGCTTACTACAGGGGCCCGGGGAGCTGTTTTTT. Using reference TRBV5-5 and TRBJ2-2 for the parts outside the CDR3, the full variable domain is DAGVTQSPTHLIKTRGQQVTLRCSPISGHKSVSWYQQVLGQGPQFIFQYYEKEERGRGNFPDRFSARQFPNYSSELNVNALLLGDSALYLCASSLLQGPGELFFGEGSRLTVL.